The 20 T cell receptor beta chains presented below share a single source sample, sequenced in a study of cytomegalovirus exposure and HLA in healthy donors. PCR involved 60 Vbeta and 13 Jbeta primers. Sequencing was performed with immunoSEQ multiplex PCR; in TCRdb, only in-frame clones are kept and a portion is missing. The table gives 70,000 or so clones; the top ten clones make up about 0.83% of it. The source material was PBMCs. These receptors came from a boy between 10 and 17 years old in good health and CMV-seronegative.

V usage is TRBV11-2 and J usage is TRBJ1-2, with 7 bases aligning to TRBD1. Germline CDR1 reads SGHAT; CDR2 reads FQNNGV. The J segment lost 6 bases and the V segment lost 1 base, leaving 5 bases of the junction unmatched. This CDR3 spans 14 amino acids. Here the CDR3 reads CASSLGRGLDGYTF. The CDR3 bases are TGTGCCAGCAGCTTAGGAAGGGGGCTGGATGGCTACACCTTC. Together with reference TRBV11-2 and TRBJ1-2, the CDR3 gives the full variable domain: EAGVAQSPRYKIIEKRQSVAFWCNPISGHATLYWYQQILGQGPKLLIQFQNNGVVDDSQLPKDRFSAERLKGVDSTLKIQPAKLEDSAVYLCASSLGRGLDGYTFGSGTRLTVV.

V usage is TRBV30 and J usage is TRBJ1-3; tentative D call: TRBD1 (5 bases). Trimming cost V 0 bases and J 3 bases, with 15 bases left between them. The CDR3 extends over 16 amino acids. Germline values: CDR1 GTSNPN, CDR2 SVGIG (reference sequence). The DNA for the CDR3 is TGTGCCTGGAGTGTACGGGTCAGGGTTTATGGAAACACCATATATTTT. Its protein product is CAWSVRVRVYGNTIYF. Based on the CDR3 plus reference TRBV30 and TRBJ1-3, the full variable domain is SQTIHQWPATLVQPVGSPLSLECTVEGTSNPNLYWYRQAAGRGLQLLFYSVGIGQISSEVPQNLSASRPQDRQFILSSKKLLLSDSGFYLCAWSVRVRVYGNTIYFGEGSWLTVV.

CDR3 nucleotide sequence: TGTGCCAGTAGTACGCCGGGACAGGGGTATGAAGCTTTCTTT. Protein: CASSTPGQGYEAFF. The chain carries TRBV19 and TRBJ1-1, with 10 bases that match TRBD1. CDR1 is LNHDA, CDR2 SQIVND, per germline (reference sequence). The CDR3 has 14 residues. The V and J ends lost 4 bases and 7 bases, in that order; junction bases with no gene match: 6.

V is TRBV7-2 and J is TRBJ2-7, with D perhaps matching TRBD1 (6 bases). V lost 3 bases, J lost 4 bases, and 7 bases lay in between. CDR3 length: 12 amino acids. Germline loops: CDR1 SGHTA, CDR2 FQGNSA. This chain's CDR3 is CASSFRGYEQYF. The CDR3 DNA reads TGTGCCAGCAGCTTCAGGGGTTACGAGCAGTACTTC.

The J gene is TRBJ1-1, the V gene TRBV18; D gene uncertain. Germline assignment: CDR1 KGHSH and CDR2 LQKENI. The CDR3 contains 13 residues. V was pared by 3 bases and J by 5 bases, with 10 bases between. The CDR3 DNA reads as TGTGCCAGCTCACCCCTCGGGGTAACTGAAGCTTTCTTT. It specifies CASSPLGVTEAFF.

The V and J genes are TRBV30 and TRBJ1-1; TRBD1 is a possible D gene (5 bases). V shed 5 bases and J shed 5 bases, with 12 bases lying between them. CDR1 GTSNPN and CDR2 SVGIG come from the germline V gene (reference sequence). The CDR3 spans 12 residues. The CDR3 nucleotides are TGTGCCTGGTCTTCCGGGGGAACTGAAGCTTTCTTT. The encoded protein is CAWSSGGTEAFF.

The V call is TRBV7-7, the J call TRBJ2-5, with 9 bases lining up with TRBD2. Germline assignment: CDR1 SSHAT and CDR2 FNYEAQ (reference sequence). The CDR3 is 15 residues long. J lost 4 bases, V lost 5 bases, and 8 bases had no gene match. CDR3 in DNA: TGTGCCAGCAGCCTTAGCGGGAGCGCACGAGAGACCCAGTACTTC. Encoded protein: CASSLSGSARETQYF.

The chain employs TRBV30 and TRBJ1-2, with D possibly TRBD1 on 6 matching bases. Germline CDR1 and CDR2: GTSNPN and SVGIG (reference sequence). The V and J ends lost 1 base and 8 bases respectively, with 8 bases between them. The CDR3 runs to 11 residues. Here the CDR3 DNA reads TGTGCCTGGAGTGGGGGACAAGGCTACACCTTC. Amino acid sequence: CAWSGGQGYTF.

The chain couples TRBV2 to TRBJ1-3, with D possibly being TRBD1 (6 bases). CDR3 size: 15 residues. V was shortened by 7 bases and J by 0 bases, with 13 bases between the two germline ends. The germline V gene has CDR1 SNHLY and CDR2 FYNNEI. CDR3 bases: TGTGCCAGCAACCCTGGACAGCACTCTGGAAACACCATATATTTT. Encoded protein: CASNPGQHSGNTIYF.

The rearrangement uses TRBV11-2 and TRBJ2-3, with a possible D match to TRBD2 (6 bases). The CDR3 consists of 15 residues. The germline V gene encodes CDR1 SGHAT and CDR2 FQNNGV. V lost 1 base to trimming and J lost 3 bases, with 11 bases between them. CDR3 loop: CASSLVGGYTDTQYF. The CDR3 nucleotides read TGTGCCAGCAGCTTAGTGGGGGGTTATACAGATACGCAGTATTTT.

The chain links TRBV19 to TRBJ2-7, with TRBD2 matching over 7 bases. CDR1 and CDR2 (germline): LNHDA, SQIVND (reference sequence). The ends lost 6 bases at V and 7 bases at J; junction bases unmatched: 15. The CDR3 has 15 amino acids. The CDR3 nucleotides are TGTGCCAGTAGCCCCAGGACTAGTCCCGTTGGGGAGCAGTACTTC. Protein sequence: CASSPRTSPVGEQYF.

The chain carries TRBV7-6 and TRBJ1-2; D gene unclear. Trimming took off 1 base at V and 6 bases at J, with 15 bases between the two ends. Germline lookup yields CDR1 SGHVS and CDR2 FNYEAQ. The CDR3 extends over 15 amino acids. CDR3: CASSLGGSLVDGYTF. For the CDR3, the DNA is TGTGCCAGCAGCTTAGGCGGGAGTTTAGTGGATGGCTACACCTTC.

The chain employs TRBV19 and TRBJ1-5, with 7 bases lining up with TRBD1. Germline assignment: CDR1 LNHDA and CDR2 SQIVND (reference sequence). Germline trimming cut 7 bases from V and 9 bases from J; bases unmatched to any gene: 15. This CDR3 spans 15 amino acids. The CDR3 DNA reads TGTGCCAGTACCTTTGACAGGGCTGGGAAATGGCCCCAGCATTTT. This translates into CASTFDRAGKWPQHF.

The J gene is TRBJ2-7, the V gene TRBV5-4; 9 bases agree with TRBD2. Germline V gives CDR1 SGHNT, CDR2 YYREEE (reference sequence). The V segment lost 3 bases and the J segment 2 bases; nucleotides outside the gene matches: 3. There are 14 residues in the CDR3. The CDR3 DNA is TGTGCCAGCAGCTCCACTAGCGGGCCCTACGAGCAGTACTTC. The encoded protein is CASSSTSGPYEQYF.

The CDR3 here is CASSRRGLADQPQHF. The CDR3 DNA reads as TGTGCCAGCTCTCGTCGCGGGTTAGCGGATCAGCCCCAGCATTTT. The V call is TRBV18, the J call TRBJ1-5; D is unresolved. V was shortened by 6 bases and J by 5 bases, with 17 bases between the two germline ends. CDR1 KGHSH and CDR2 LQKENI come from the germline V gene. CDR3 length: 15 residues.

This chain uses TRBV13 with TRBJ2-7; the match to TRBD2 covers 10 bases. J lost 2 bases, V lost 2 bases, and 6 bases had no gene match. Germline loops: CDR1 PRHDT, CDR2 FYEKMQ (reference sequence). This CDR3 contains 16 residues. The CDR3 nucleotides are TGTGCCAGCAGCTTACAATCTAGCGGGGGCGCCTACGAGCAGTACTTC. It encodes CASSLQSSGGAYEQYF.

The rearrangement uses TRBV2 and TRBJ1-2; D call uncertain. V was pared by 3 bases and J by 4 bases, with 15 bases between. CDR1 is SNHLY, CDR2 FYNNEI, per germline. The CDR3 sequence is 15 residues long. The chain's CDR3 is CASSDGSGYGYGYTF. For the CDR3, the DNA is TGTGCCAGCAGTGACGGCTCAGGCTATGGCTATGGCTACACCTTC.

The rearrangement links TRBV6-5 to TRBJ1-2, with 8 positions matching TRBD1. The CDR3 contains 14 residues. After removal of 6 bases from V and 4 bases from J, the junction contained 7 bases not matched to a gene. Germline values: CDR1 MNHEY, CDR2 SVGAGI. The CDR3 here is CASSPGTGFYGYTF. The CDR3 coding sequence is TGTGCCAGCAGCCCTGGGACAGGCTTCTATGGCTACACCTTC.

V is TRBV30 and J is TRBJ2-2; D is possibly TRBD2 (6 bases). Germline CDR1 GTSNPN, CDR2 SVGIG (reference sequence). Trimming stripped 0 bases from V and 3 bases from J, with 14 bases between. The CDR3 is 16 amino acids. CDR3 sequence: CAWSVRGGVYTGELFF. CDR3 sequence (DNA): TGTGCCTGGAGTGTACGGGGCGGGGTGTACACCGGGGAGCTGTTTTTT.

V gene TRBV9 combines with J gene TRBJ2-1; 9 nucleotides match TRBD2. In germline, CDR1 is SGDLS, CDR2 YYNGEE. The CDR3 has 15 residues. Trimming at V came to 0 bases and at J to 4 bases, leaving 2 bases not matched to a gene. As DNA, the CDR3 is TGTGCCAGCAGCGTAGTAAGCGGGGGGTACAATGAGCAGTTCTTC. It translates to CASSVVSGGYNEQFF.